Listed here are 5 T cell receptor beta chains from one sample, sequenced in a study of CD8 T cells in ankylosing spondylitis. TCRdb called the 5' RACE reads again in MiXCR, with one record for every CDR3 protein. This table holds under 250,000 distinct CDR3 sequences, roughly 24% found once. The sequenced sample consisted of blood, either unsorted or a sorted T cell fraction (not recorded which). These receptor sequences come from a male donor with ankylosing spondylitis or in good health (not recorded which).

The table lists this clonotype with a count of one. The chain employs TRBV6-1 and TRBJ2-1; no definite D call. Trimming removed 6 bases at V and 5 bases at J, with 26 bases between. The CDR3 is 18 amino acids. Germline-derived CDR1 and CDR2 are MNHNS and SASEGT. The CDR3 spells CASSPRAGSINKNNEQFF. The CDR3 nucleotides read TGTGCCAGCAGCCCACGGGCAGGTTCCATAAACAAGAACAATGAGCAGTTCTTC.

In this sample, this clonotype turned up a few times. The CDR3 region has the DNA TGTGCCAGCAGTTTTGCCGGCGGGGAGCTGTTTTTT. Its protein product is CASSFAGGELFF. The V and J genes are TRBV27 and TRBJ2-2; D unclear. Germline V gives CDR1 MNHEY, CDR2 SMNVEV (reference sequence). V was clipped by 3 bases and J by 7 bases, with 6 bases between them. The CDR3 runs 12 residues.

The chain links TRBV27 to TRBJ2-7; 9 nucleotides align to TRBD1. CDR3 length equals 15 residues. Losses at the gene ends were 5 bases for V and 4 bases for J; bases not matched to a gene: 9. Germline CDR1 and CDR2: MNHEY and SMNVEV (reference sequence). In DNA, the CDR3 is TGTGCCAGCAGTCACGATGACAGGGGGAGGTACGAGCAGTACTTC. Protein product: CASSHDDRGRYEQYF.

This clonotype was detected ten times or more. V usage is TRBV7-8 and J usage is TRBJ1-4; a weak D match, TRBD1 (5 bases). The V end lost 1 base, the J end lost 7 bases, and 10 bases lay between the germline ends. CDR3 length: 14 amino acids. Looked up from germline, CDR1 is SGHVS and CDR2 is FQNEAQ. CDR3 sequence: CASSLGGAGEKLFF. The CDR3 nucleotides read TGTGCCAGCAGCTTAGGAGGGGCGGGTGAAAAACTGTTTTTT.

In its sample, this clonotype was seen a few times. The rearrangement links TRBV6-5 to TRBJ2-1; D may correspond to TRBD1 or TRBD2 (5 bases each). CDR1 and CDR2 from the germline V gene are MNHEY and SVGAGI. Trimming left V 6 bases short and J 15 bases short, with 15 bases between. The CDR3 covers 11 residues. CDR3 sequence: CASSSGTETFF. The CDR3 nucleotides are TGTGCCAGCAGCTCTGGGACCGAGACGTTCTTC.